These 13 T cell receptor beta chains were all obtained from the same sample, sequenced in a study of beta chain features in type 1 diabetes. The isolated RNA, all of it, was reverse transcribed, so expressed TCRB transcripts were what got sequenced. TCRdb's copy holds only in-frame clones and misses some; the assay was immunoSEQ multiplex PCR. The repertoire holds 350,000 to 450,000 clones, with approximately 14% as singletons. The sample taken for sequencing was naive CD4+ T cells from blood. All receptors derive from a man younger than 40 in good health.

In this sample, this clone turned up a few times. This chain links TRBV6-6 with TRBJ2-3; D is unresolved. V lost 5 bases and J 1 base, leaving 7 bases between the germline ends. Germline V gene data show CDR1 as MNHNY and CDR2 as SVGAGI (reference sequence). CDR3 length: 13 amino acids. CDR3 amino acids: CASSPSRTDTQYF. CDR3 nucleotide sequence: TGTGCCAGCAGTCCCAGCCGCACAGATACGCAGTATTTT.

The CDR3 nucleotides are TGTGCCAGCAGTTACCGCGCCGGGACCCAGTACTTC. This translates into CASSYRAGTQYF. This sequence joins TRBV6-5 and TRBJ2-5; D is uncertain. CDR1 and CDR2 from the germline V gene are MNHEY and SVGAGI. The ends were cut back, 2 bases at V and 7 bases at J, with 8 bases in the middle. The CDR3 loop spans 12 amino acids.

This clone is a singleton in its sample. The gene calls are TRBV27 and TRBJ1-5; TRBD1 matches 7 bases. There are 15 residues in the CDR3. Trimming removed 5 bases from V and 6 bases from J; junction bases left unmatched: 10. Germline CDR1 reads MNHEY; CDR2 reads SMNVEV (reference sequence). The chain's CDR3 is CASSPDRVRRQPQHF. DNA of the CDR3: TGTGCCAGCAGTCCAGACAGGGTAAGGCGTCAGCCCCAGCATTTT.

CDR3 coding DNA: TGTGCCAGCAGTCCACAGCTGAACACTGAAGCTTTCTTT. This translates into CASSPQLNTEAFF. V gene TRBV6-4 combines with J gene TRBJ1-1; D remains unclear. The CDR3 totals 13 residues. The germline gives CDR1 MRHNA, CDR2 SNTAGT. Trimming pared 5 bases from V and 0 bases from J, leaving 7 bases between.

The chain links TRBV14 to TRBJ1-2; D is undetermined. CDR3 length equals 15 residues. V gave up 4 bases and J gave up 6 bases, with 18 bases separating them. The V gene's germline CDR1 is SGHDN and CDR2 FVKESK. The CDR3 region has the DNA TGTGCCAGCAGCCTCAACCTGGGCAGTGCTGATGGCTACACCTTC. This sequence encodes CASSLNLGSADGYTF.

This rearrangement joins TRBV4-1 to TRBJ2-5; no definite D call. V dropped 6 bases and J dropped 5 bases, with 10 bases sitting between them. Germline CDR1 MGHRA, CDR2 YSYEKL. The CDR3 sequence is 12 residues long. The CDR3 spells CASSLPQETQYF. In DNA form, the CDR3 reads TGCGCCAGCAGTCTACCGCAGGAGACCCAGTACTTC.

This chain uses TRBV14 with TRBJ2-7; D gene unclear. The CDR3 contains 12 residues. Germline V CDR1 and CDR2: SGHDN, FVKESK. The germline V and J ends were trimmed by 4 bases and 3 bases, with 7 bases remaining between them. CDR3 bases: TGTGCCAGCAGCCGGGGAAGCTACGAGCAGTACTTC. The encoded protein is CASSRGSYEQYF.

This clone has only a few counts. The V call is TRBV23-1, the J call TRBJ2-7, with a tentative D call TRBD2 (5 bases). TRBV23-1 is reported as an ORF; its role is uncertain. The length of the CDR3 is 17 residues. V dropped 0 bases and J dropped 3 bases, with 18 bases sitting between them. CDR3 sequence reads: CASSQSKAASYLYEQYV. Here the CDR3 DNA reads TGCGCCAGCAGTCAATCGAAGGCGGCTAGCTACCTCTACGAGCAGTACGTC.

This clone has more than one count but fewer than ten. The chain carries TRBV6-1 and TRBJ1-1; D is undetermined. Germline CDR1 MNHNS, CDR2 SASEGT. The CDR3 has 14 amino acids. V was trimmed by 0 bases and J by 1 base, leaving 6 bases between them. CDR3 DNA: TGTGCCAGCAGTGAAGCGCGACAGAACACTGAAGCTTTCTTT. As protein: CASSEARQNTEAFF.

The chain joins TRBV4-1 to TRBJ2-5; 8 bases match TRBD1. Per the germline V gene, CDR1 is MGHRA and CDR2 is YSYEKL. This CDR3 has 18 residues. Trimming cost V 0 bases and J 1 base; bases outside gene matches: 10. The CDR3 loop is CASSQERGGQGFQETQYF. In DNA form, the CDR3 reads TGCGCCAGCAGCCAAGAGCGAGGCGGACAGGGTTTCCAAGAGACCCAGTACTTC.

In this sample, this clone turned up a few times. The chain joins TRBV30 to TRBJ1-2; D is unresolved. The CDR3 runs to 15 residues. With 0 bases removed from V and 0 bases from J, the gap between germline ends came to 11 bases. CDR1 and CDR2 (germline): GTSNPN, SVGIG (reference sequence). The CDR3 region is CAWSVPQIANYGYTF. DNA of the CDR3: TGTGCCTGGAGTGTACCACAGATAGCTAACTATGGCTACACCTTC.

This clone has just a few counts. This sequence joins TRBV9 and TRBJ1-3; the D is unclear. V lost 3 bases to trimming and J lost 4 bases, with 8 bases between them. Per germline, CDR1 SGDLS and CDR2 YYNGEE. CDR3 size: 13 residues. This CDR3 is CASSETVGNTIYF. The CDR3 DNA reads as TGTGCCAGCAGCGAGACGGTAGGAAACACCATATATTTT.

This chain joins TRBV30 and TRBJ1-3, with D unclear. The V gene lost 0 bases and the J gene lost 2 bases, with 11 bases spanning the gap. Germline CDR1 is GTSNPN and CDR2 is SVGIG (reference sequence). The CDR3 is made up of 15 amino acids. CDR3 region: CAWSVQPGPGNTIYF. The DNA for the CDR3 is TGTGCCTGGAGTGTTCAGCCCGGGCCTGGAAACACCATATATTTT.